The 5 T cell receptor beta chains presented below share a single source sample, sequenced in a study of shared clonotypes between healthy human individuals. Repertoires were generated with immunoSEQ multiplex PCR, while TCRdb's copy carries only in-frame clones and drops some. The table lists 2 million to 2.5 million clones, approximately 94% of them singletons, with more than 0.1% in the top ten. Input material: naive CD4+ T cells sorted from blood. Regarding subset: CD45RA+ positively selected. The receptors were gathered from a man aged 18 to 29 in good health.

The chain joins TRBV27 to TRBJ2-7; possible D gene TRBD1, 6 bases. Germline loops: CDR1 MNHEY, CDR2 SMNVEV (reference sequence). Trimming left V 8 bases short and J 5 bases short, with 10 bases between. CDR3 size: 11 residues. The CDR3: CASGNRDEQYF. CDR3 DNA: TGTGCCAGCGGAAACAGGGACGAGCAGTACTTC.

This clone occurred a few times. The J gene is TRBJ2-7, the V gene TRBV7-8, with 9 bases lining up with TRBD1. The CDR3 totals 15 residues. Germline CDR1 is SGHVS and CDR2 is FQNEAQ. J lost 5 bases, V lost 1 base, and 6 bases had no gene match. CDR3 bases: TGTGCCAGCAGCTTAGTACGGGGACAGGGCCACGAGCAGTACTTC. As protein: CASSLVRGQGHEQYF.

The rearrangement links TRBV25-1 to TRBJ2-7; D ambiguous. Germline CDR1 reads MGHDK; CDR2 reads SYGVNS. Trimming took 3 bases from V and 2 from J, leaving 11 bases between them. This CDR3 has 14 residues. This CDR3 is CASSEGYGTYEQYF. CDR3 nucleotide sequence: TGTGCCAGCAGTGAGGGGTACGGAACCTACGAGCAGTACTTC.

The genes are TRBV5-1 and TRBJ2-3; perhaps TRBD1 as D (5 bases). From germline, CDR1 is SGHRS and CDR2 YFSETQ. This CDR3 is 17 amino acids long. The V end was cut by 0 bases, the J end by 2 bases, with 16 bases between. The CDR3 nucleotides read TGCGCCAGCAGCTTGGCCCGGCAGGGTGGTGTCACAGATACGCAGTATTTT. Translated: CASSLARQGGVTDTQYF.

This rearrangement joins TRBV30 to TRBJ2-2; possibly TRBD2 for D (6 bases). The length of the CDR3 is 15 residues. Trimming removed 4 bases at V and 2 bases at J, with 14 bases between. Germline CDR1 reads GTSNPN; CDR2 reads SVGIG (reference sequence). The chain's CDR3 is CAWTKAGYNTGELFF. The CDR3 DNA reads as TGTGCCTGGACTAAAGCGGGTTACAACACCGGGGAGCTGTTTTTT.